These 24 T cell receptor beta chains came from one sample sequenced in a study of CD4 and CD8 cells across lung adenocarcinoma regions. TCRdb itself ran the PCR reads through MiXCR, one entry per CDR3 protein. The sample consists of under 10,000 distinct CDR3 sequences, roughly three fifths of them appearing once. Sequences were obtained from CD4+ T cells from the center of a lung tumor. All receptors come from a female donor with lung adenocarcinoma. The CD4 and CD8 labels of this study may be unreliable.

V usage is TRBV5-1 and J usage is TRBJ2-7; D ambiguous. The V end lost 4 bases, the J end lost 7 bases, and 12 bases lay between the germline ends. There are 12 residues in the CDR3. Germline lookup yields CDR1 SGHRS and CDR2 YFSETQ. The CDR3 DNA follows: TGCGCCAGCAGCATCAGACCGAGGGAGCAGTACTTC. It is translated as CASSIRPREQYF. The complete variable domain, with remaining parts taken from reference TRBV5-1 and TRBJ2-7, reads KAGVTQTPRYLIKTRGQQVTLSCSPISGHRSVSWYQQTPGQGLQFLFEYFSETQRNKGNFPGRFSGRQFSNSRSEMNVSTLELGDSALYLCASSIRPREQYFGPGTRLTVT.

The chain is built from TRBV11-2 and TRBJ2-5; 13 bases are a match to TRBD2. The CDR3 sequence is 17 residues long. The V gene end was trimmed by 5 bases and the J gene end by 5 bases; junction bases not matched to a gene: 11. CDR1 is SGHAT and CDR2 is FQNNGV in the germline V gene. CDR3 in amino acids: CASSPPGQLAGGETQYF. The CDR3 coding sequence is TGTGCCAGCAGCCCCCCAGGACAACTAGCGGGAGGGGAGACCCAGTACTTC.

By share, this clonotype counts as medium-sized. The genes are TRBV11-2 and TRBJ2-5, with D unclear. There are 14 residues in the CDR3. The V and J ends lost 5 bases and 2 bases respectively, with 12 bases between them. Germline V CDR1 and CDR2: SGHAT, FQNNGV. CDR3 protein: CASSPPGTQETQYF. CDR3 bases: TGTGCCAGCAGCCCCCCCGGCACACAAGAGACCCAGTACTTC. Full variable domain (outside the CDR3, taken from reference TRBV11-2 and TRBJ2-5): EAGVAQSPRYKIIEKRQSVAFWCNPISGHATLYWYQQILGQGPKLLIQFQNNGVVDDSQLPKDRFSAERLKGVDSTLKIQPAKLEDSAVYLCASSPPGTQETQYFGPGTRLLVL.

In this sample, this clonotype is medium-sized. This chain uses TRBV10-3 with TRBJ2-6; tentative D call: TRBD2 (5 bases). V was pared by 2 bases and J by 4 bases, with 12 bases between. The CDR3 extends over 16 amino acids. In germline, CDR1 is ENHRY, CDR2 SYGVKD. CDR3 nucleotide sequence: TGTGCCATCAGTGAGCGCCGGGGTTCAGGGGCCAACGTCCTGACTTTC. Its translation is CAISERRGSGANVLTF.

The chain couples TRBV5-1 to TRBJ1-4; 9 bases match TRBD1. The CDR3 sequence is 14 residues long. With V trimmed by 4 bases and J by 8 bases, 6 bases remained unmatched. CDR1 and CDR2 from the germline V gene are SGHRS and YFSETQ. The DNA of the CDR3 is TGCGCCAGCAGCCCGGGACAGGGAAAGGAAAAACTGTTTTTT. Its translation: CASSPGQGKEKLFF.

In its sample, this clonotype is medium-sized (0.01 to 0.1%). The V call is TRBV27, the J call TRBJ2-1; D remains unclear. CDR1 and CDR2 from the germline V gene are MNHEY and SMNVEV (reference sequence). Trimming stripped 5 bases from V and 4 bases from J, with 9 bases between. The CDR3 has 13 amino acids. The CDR3 spells CASSPTNYNEQFF. CDR3 sequence (DNA): TGTGCCAGCAGTCCCACTAATTACAATGAGCAGTTCTTC.

This clonotype was observed a few times. The chain links TRBV7-2 to TRBJ2-1; tentatively, D is TRBD1 (6 bases). With the DNA end fitting TRBJ2-7 better, the J assignment may be wrong. This CDR3 is 17 amino acids long. From germline, CDR1 is SGHTA and CDR2 FQGNSA. The CDR3 here is CASSLGVQGILPYEQYF. The CDR3, as DNA: TGTGCCAGCAGCTTAGGTGTACAGGGTATCCTCCCCTACGAGCAGTACTTC.

Concerning this clonotype: One junction end disagrees with the germline gene, perhaps due to a read error. V usage is TRBV6-1 and J usage is TRBJ2-3; 8 bases are a match to TRBD2. Looked up from germline, CDR1 is MNHNS and CDR2 is SASEGT. The CDR3 has 16 amino acids. The CDR3 region is CASRGTAGGDTDTQYF. Here the CDR3 DNA reads TGTGCCAGCAGGGGGACGGCGGGGGGAGACACAGATACCCAGTATTTC.

At least ten counts were recorded for this clonotype. V is TRBV27 and J is TRBJ1-2; 7 bases agree with TRBD1. Germline V gene lookup returns CDR1 MNHEY and CDR2 SMNVEV (reference sequence). This CDR3 is 14 amino acids long. Germline trimming cut 4 bases from V and 8 bases from J; bases unmatched to any gene: 10. CDR3 region: CASSSLGGSSGYTF. CDR3 coding DNA: TGTGCCAGCAGTTCCCTAGGGGGCTCGTCCGGCTACACCTTC.

The rearrangement uses TRBV20-1 and TRBJ2-1, with 10 bases fitting TRBD2. With V trimmed by 6 bases and J by 7 bases, 12 bases remained unmatched. CDR3 length: 15 amino acids. Germline V gene lookup returns CDR1 DFQATT and CDR2 SNEGSKA (reference sequence). The CDR3 DNA follows: TGCAGTGCCCCGACTAGCGGGCGCAAGAAGAATGAGCAGTTCTTC. Protein: CSAPTSGRKKNEQFF.

The V call is TRBV6-1, the J call TRBJ2-2; perhaps TRBD1 as D (6 bases). The germline V and J ends were trimmed by 7 bases and 4 bases, with 16 bases remaining between them. This CDR3 spans 15 amino acids. In germline, CDR1 is MNHNS, CDR2 SASEGT. The CDR3 here is CASNLQGRSTGELFF. DNA for the CDR3: TGTGCCAGCAATCTACAGGGAAGGTCCACCGGGGAGCTGTTTTTT.

By share of the sample, this clonotype is medium-sized. The chain combines TRBV6-1 with TRBJ2-5, with no clear D. V dropped 1 base and J dropped 11 bases, with 20 bases sitting between them. The CDR3 is 15 residues long. Per germline, CDR1 MNHNS and CDR2 SASEGT. The CDR3 sequence is CASSEDWTGLRVQYF. CDR3 nucleotide sequence: TGTGCCAGCAGTGAAGATTGGACGGGTCTACGAGTGCAGTACTTC.

This rearrangement joins TRBV27 to TRBJ2-4; D is perhaps TRBD2 (6 bases). Germline V CDR1 and CDR2: MNHEY, SMNVEV (reference sequence). This CDR3 region has 15 residues. The V and J ends lost 8 bases and 13 bases respectively, with 27 bases between them. CDR3 sequence reads: CASANRGGEGNTQYF. CDR3 nucleotides: TGTGCCAGCGCCAACCGCGGCGGGGAAGGAAACACCCAGTACTTC.

The chain joins TRBV27 to TRBJ1-6, with 10 bases aligning to TRBD1. This CDR3 spans 14 amino acids. J was trimmed by 10 bases and V by 5 bases; bases with no gene match: 5. Germline CDR1 reads MNHEY; CDR2 reads SMNVEV (reference sequence). The CDR3: CASSRGQGGSPLHF. CDR3 DNA sequence: TGTGCCAGCAGTAGAGGACAGGGGGGGTCACCCCTCCACTTT.

This clonotype qualifies as large (0.1 to 1%). This chain joins TRBV27 and TRBJ2-3; D uncertain. The ends were cut back, 5 bases at V and 6 bases at J, with 9 bases in the middle. CDR3 length: 12 residues. Germline CDR1 is MNHEY and CDR2 is SMNVEV (reference sequence). The CDR3 loop is CASSLTPDTQYF. CDR3 bases: TGTGCCAGCAGTCTAACCCCGGATACGCAGTATTTT.

This clonotype has more than one count but fewer than ten. The rearrangement links TRBV4-1 to TRBJ2-7; TRBD2 matches at 13 bases. This CDR3 spans 18 amino acids. Trimming cost V 0 bases and J 5 bases; bases outside gene matches: 10. Germline CDR1 is MGHRA and CDR2 is YSYEKL. CDR3 loop: CASSQEAGPGLAGHEQYF. The CDR3 nucleotides are TGCGCCAGCAGCCAAGAGGCCGGGCCGGGACTAGCGGGACACGAGCAGTACTTC.

V usage is TRBV6-1 and J usage is TRBJ2-5; D is uncertain. The CDR3 is 13 amino acids. The V end lost 5 bases, the J end lost 11 bases, and 18 bases lay between the germline ends. Germline CDR1 and CDR2: MNHNS and SASEGT. In DNA form, the CDR3 reads TGTGCCAGCAGTAGCACTTGGGTTAGTGAGCAGTACTTC. This sequence encodes CASSSTWVSEQYF.

A single count supports this clonotype. The chain recombines TRBV27 with TRBJ2-5; D possibly uses TRBD1 or TRBD2 (6 bases each). This CDR3 is 15 amino acids long. Germline V CDR1 and CDR2: MNHEY, SMNVEV (reference sequence). V lost 10 bases, J lost 0 bases, and 18 bases lay in between. The CDR3 nucleotides are TGTGCCACGGCCCTCGGGGGCCGTGACCAAGAGACCCAGTACTTC. The encoded protein is CATALGGRDQETQYF.

This clonotype qualifies as medium-sized (0.01 to 0.1%). The chain recombines TRBV7-2 with TRBJ2-5; D not resolved. The V gene lost 5 bases and the J gene lost 2 bases, with 3 bases spanning the gap. Per germline, CDR1 SGHTA and CDR2 FQGNSA. The CDR3 runs to 11 residues. CDR3 residues: CASSPQETQYF. The CDR3 DNA reads as TGTGCCAGCAGCCCGCAAGAGACCCAGTACTTC.

The genes are TRBV11-2 and TRBJ2-1, with 13 bases fitting TRBD2. The germline CDR1 and CDR2 sequences are SGHAT and FQNNGV. The CDR3 covers 15 residues. The V segment lost 6 bases and the J segment 4 bases; nucleotides outside the gene matches: 3. Here the CDR3 DNA reads TGTGCCAGCAGGTTGGGACTAGCGGGATACAATGAGCAGTTCTTC. Amino acids: CASRLGLAGYNEQFF.

On this clonotype itself: The junction and the germline gene differ at one end; a read error may be behind it. The CDR3 protein is CAARVAGDTNTQYF. CDR3 DNA sequence: TGTGCCGCCCGAGTGGCGGGGGACACAAATACGCAGTATTTC. The gene calls are TRBV10-3 and TRBJ2-3, with D perhaps matching TRBD2 (7 bases). Germline V gives CDR1 ENHRY, CDR2 SYGVKD. This CDR3 contains 14 residues.

The V call is TRBV6-1, the J call TRBJ2-4; TRBD2 matches 8 bases. The J segment lost 13 bases and the V segment lost 1 base, leaving 12 bases of the junction unmatched. This CDR3 spans 15 amino acids. Germline V lookup: CDR1 MNHNS, CDR2 SASEGT. CDR3 sequence (DNA): TGTGCCAGCAGTGAAGTCTACACTAGCGGCGTTGAGCAGTACTTC. Translated, it gives CASSEVYTSGVEQYF.

This clonotype is labeled as medium-sized. V usage is TRBV6-1 and J usage is TRBJ2-5; D gene ambiguous. The ends were cut back, 3 bases at V and 2 bases at J, with 13 bases in the middle. Per the germline V gene, CDR1 is MNHNS and CDR2 is SASEGT. CDR3 length equals 15 residues. CDR3 nucleotides: TGTGCCAGCAGTGAGAGGAATACAGCGCAAGAGACCCAGTACTTC. This gives the protein CASSERNTAQETQYF.

This clonotype has only a few counts. The V and J genes are TRBV6-4 and TRBJ2-6; 8 nucleotides agree with TRBD1. This CDR3 region has 16 residues. V trimming: 5 bases; J trimming: 1 base; junction bases outside the gene matches: 4. Germline values: CDR1 MRHNA, CDR2 SNTAGT. The CDR3 coding sequence is TGTGCCAGCAGTCTTACAGGGGGGTCTGGGGCCAACGTCCTGACTTTC. It encodes CASSLTGGSGANVLTF.